This T cell receptor beta chain was sequenced during a study of T cells in Graves' hyperthyroidism and ophthalmopathy. The CDR3 regions of TCR beta were amplified from RNA transcripts. HTBI primers were used for first-round RT-PCR of the TCR CDR3. Each CDR3 protein gets one entry after TCRdb re-called the multiplex PCR reads with MiXCR. This sample yields under 250,000 distinct CDR3 sequences, of which almost 25% are seen a single time; roughly 32% belongs to the top ten. The CDR3 is made up of 16 amino acids. V gave up 7 bases and J gave up 4 bases; unmatched junction bases: 12. The V gene's germline CDR1 is LNHNV and CDR2 YYDKDF (reference sequence). This clonotype was seen many times.

Sequencing was performed on blood. This receptor was identified in a woman in her thirties or forties with Graves' ophthalmopathy. This sequence joins TRBV15 and TRBJ2-5, with 10 nucleotides matching TRBD2. CDR3 sequence (DNA): TGTGCCACCACCAAACGCCGGCTAGCGGGAGTAGAGACCCAGTACTTC. This codes for CATTKRRLAGVETQYF.